This is a list of T cell receptor beta chains from one sample in a study of technical replicates of blood from four donors. The table came from immunoSEQ multiplex PCR; TCRdb's copy has only in-frame clones and leaves some out. The sample lists 95,000 to 100,000 clones, over 95% occurring once. Sequencing was carried out using T cells isolated from PBMCs. These receptors all come from a human donor in good health. CDR3s include the opening cysteine and the closing phenylalanine or tryptophan. The order of the fields is V gene, D gene, J gene, CDR3 DNA, CDR3 protein. D genes are given only for firm matches.

V gene: TRBV4-1; D gene: TRBD1; J gene: TRBJ2-7; CDR3 DNA: TGCGCCAGCAGCCAAGTGGTGCGGACAGGCGGCTACGAGCAGTACTTC; CDR3 protein: CASSQVVRTGGYEQYF
V gene: TRBV6-5; D gene: TRBD1; J gene: TRBJ2-7; CDR3 DNA: TGTGCCAGCAGCTGGGACAGGGGGCTAGAGAGCTTC; CDR3 protein: CASSWDRGLESF
V gene: TRBV12-5; D gene: TRBD1; J gene: TRBJ2-1; CDR3 DNA: TGTGCTAGTGGTTTGAGAACCGGACAGGAAAGCTCCTACAATGAGCAGTTCTTC; CDR3 protein: CASGLRTGQESSYNEQFF
V gene: TRBV6-6; D gene: TRBD1; J gene: TRBJ1-2; CDR3 DNA: TGTGCCAGCAGCCAGACAGGGGGGGTTAACTATGGCTACACCTTC; CDR3 protein: CASSQTGGVNYGYTF
V gene: TRBV27; D gene: -; J gene: TRBJ2-1; CDR3 DNA: TGTGCCAGCAGCCCACCCGACACATACTACAATGAGCAGTTCTTC; CDR3 protein: CASSPPDTYYNEQFF
V gene: TRBV7-8; D gene: -; J gene: TRBJ1-3; CDR3 DNA: TGTGCCAGCAGCTTAGCAAATCCCGGGGCTGGAAACACCATATATTTT; CDR3 protein: CASSLANPGAGNTIYF
V gene: TRBV9; D gene: -; J gene: TRBJ1-2; CDR3 DNA: TGTGCCAGCAGCGCCACACCCGCCAGGGAGGGGGACTATGGCTACACCTTC; CDR3 protein: CASSATPAREGDYGYTF
V gene: TRBV11-2; D gene: TRBD1; J gene: TRBJ1-2; CDR3 DNA: TGTGCCAGCAGCTTAAATCAGGGGGCCGGCTATGGCTACACCTTC; CDR3 protein: CASSLNQGAGYGYTF
V gene: TRBV7-9; D gene: TRBD1; J gene: TRBJ1-6; CDR3 DNA: TGTGCCAGCAGCGAAGGACAGGGGTGGGATTCACCCCTCCACTTT; CDR3 protein: CASSEGQGWDSPLHF
V gene: TRBV7-2; D gene: -; J gene: TRBJ1-1; CDR3 DNA: TGTGCCAGCAGCTTCGTGGGCGCGGGCACTGAAGCTTTCTTT; CDR3 protein: CASSFVGAGTEAFF